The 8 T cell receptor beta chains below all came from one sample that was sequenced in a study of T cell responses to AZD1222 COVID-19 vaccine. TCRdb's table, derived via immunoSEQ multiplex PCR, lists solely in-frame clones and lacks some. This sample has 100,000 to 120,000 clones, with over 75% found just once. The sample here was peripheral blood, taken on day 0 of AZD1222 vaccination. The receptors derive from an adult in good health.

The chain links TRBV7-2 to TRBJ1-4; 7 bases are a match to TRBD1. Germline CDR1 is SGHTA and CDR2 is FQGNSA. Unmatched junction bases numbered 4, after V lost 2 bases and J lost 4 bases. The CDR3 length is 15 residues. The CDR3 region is CASSLWDSYNEKLFF. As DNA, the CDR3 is TGTGCCAGCAGCTTATGGGACAGCTATAATGAAAAACTGTTTTTT. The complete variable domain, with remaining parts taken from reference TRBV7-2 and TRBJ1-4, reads GAGVSQSPSNKVTEKGKDVELRCDPISGHTALYWYRQSLGQGLEFLIYFQGNSAPDKSGLPSDRFSAERTGGSVSTLTIQRTQQEDSAVYLCASSLWDSYNEKLFFGSGTQLSVL.

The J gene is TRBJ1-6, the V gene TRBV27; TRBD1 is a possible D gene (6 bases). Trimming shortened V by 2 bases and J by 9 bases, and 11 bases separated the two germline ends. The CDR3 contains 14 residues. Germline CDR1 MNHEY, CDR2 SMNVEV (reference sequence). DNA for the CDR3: TGTGCCAGCAGTTTAACCAGGGGAGGTTCACCCCTCCACTTT. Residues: CASSLTRGGSPLHF.

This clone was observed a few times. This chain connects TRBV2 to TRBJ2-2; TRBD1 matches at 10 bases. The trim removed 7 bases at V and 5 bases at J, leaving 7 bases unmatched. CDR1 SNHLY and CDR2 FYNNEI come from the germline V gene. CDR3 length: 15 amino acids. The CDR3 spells CASTERDRGTGELFF. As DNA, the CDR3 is TGTGCCAGCACCGAAAGGGACAGGGGTACCGGGGAGCTGTTTTTT.

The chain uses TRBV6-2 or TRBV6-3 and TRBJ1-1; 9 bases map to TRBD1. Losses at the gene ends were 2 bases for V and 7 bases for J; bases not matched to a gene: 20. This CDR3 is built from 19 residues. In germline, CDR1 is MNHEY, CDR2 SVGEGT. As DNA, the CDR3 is TGTGCCAGCAGTTACCCGAGGAAACAGGGGGCTGTTGTACGAGGTGAAGCTTTCTTT. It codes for CASSYPRKQGAVVRGEAFF.

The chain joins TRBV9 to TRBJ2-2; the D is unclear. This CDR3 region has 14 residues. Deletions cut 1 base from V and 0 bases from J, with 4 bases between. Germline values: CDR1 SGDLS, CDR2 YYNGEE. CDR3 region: CASSVLPNTGELFF. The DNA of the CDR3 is TGTGCCAGCAGCGTACTACCGAACACCGGGGAGCTGTTTTTT.

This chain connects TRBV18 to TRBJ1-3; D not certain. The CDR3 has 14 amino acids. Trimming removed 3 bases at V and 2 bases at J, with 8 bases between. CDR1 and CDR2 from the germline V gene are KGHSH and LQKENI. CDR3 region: CASSPRTAGNTIYF. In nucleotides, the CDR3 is TGTGCCAGCTCACCGCGGACGGCTGGAAACACCATATATTTT.

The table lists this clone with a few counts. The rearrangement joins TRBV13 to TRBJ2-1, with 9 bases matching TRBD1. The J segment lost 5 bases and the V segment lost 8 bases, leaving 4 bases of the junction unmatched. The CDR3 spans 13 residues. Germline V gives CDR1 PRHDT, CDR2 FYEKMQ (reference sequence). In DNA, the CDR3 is TGTGCCAGCCGGGACAGGGTTGACAATGAGCAGTTCTTC. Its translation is CASRDRVDNEQFF.

The CDR3 sequence: CASSLTSAGELFF. The CDR3 DNA reads as TGTGCCAGCAGCCTGACTAGCGCCGGGGAGCTGTTTTTT. The J gene is TRBJ2-2, the V gene TRBV7-3; TRBD2 matches at 8 bases. CDR1 SGHTA and CDR2 FQGTGA come from the germline V gene. The CDR3 contains 13 residues. J gave up 6 bases and V 5 bases, and 2 bases lay outside the gene matches.